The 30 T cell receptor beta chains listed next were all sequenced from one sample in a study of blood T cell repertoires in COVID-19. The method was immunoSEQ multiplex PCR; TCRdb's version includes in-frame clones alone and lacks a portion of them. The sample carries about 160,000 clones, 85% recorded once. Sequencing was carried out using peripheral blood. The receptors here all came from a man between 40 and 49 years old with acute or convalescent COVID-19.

CDR3 coding DNA: TGTGCCAGCAGCTTGGCCACAATAGCGGGGGACCTCTCCTACGAGCAGTACTTC. This translates into CASSLATIAGDLSYEQYF. The chain uses TRBV5-6 and TRBJ2-7; TRBD2 matches at 9 bases. The CDR3 has 18 amino acids. V shed 0 bases, J shed 0 bases, and the junction held 10 bases outside the gene matches. Germline V gene data show CDR1 as SGHDT and CDR2 as YYEEEE.

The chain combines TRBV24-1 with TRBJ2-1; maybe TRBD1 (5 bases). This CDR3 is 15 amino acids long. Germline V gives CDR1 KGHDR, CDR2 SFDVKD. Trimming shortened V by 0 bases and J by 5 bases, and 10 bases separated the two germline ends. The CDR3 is CATSDLRSRDNEQFF. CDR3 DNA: TGTGCCACCAGTGATTTGAGGAGCAGGGACAATGAGCAGTTCTTC.

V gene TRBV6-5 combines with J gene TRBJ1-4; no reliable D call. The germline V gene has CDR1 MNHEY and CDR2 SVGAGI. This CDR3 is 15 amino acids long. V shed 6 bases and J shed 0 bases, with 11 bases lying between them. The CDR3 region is CASSQEGATNEKLFF. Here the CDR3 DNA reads TGTGCCAGCAGCCAGGAGGGCGCAACTAATGAAAAACTGTTTTTT.

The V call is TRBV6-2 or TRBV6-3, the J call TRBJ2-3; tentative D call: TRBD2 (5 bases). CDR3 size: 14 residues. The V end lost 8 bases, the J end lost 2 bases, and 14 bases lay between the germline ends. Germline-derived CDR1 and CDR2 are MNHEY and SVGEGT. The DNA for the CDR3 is TGTGCCAGCGGTTCCGGGGATACCACAGATACGCAGTATTTT. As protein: CASGSGDTTDTQYF.

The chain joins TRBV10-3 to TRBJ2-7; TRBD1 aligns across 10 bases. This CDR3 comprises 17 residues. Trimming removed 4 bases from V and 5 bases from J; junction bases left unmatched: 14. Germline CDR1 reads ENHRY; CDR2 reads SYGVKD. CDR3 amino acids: CAISGDRGQVFGNEQYF. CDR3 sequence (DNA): TGTGCCATCAGTGGAGACAGGGGGCAGGTCTTCGGGAACGAGCAGTACTTC.

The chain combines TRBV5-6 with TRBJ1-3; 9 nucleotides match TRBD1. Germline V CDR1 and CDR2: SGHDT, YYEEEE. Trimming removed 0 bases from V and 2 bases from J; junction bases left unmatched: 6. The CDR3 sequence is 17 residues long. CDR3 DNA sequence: TGTGCCAGCAGCTTGGTCCCGGGACAGGGTGCTGGAAACACCATATATTTT. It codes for CASSLVPGQGAGNTIYF.

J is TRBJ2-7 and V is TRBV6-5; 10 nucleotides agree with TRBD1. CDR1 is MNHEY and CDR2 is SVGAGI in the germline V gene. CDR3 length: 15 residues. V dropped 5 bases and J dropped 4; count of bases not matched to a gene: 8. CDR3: CASSPLGTGVYEQYF. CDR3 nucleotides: TGTGCCAGCAGTCCCCTGGGGACAGGGGTTTACGAGCAGTACTTC.

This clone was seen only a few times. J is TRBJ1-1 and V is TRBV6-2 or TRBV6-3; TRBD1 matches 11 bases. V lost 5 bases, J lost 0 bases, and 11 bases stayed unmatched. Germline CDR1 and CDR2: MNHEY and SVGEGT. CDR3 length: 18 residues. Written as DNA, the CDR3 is TGTGCCAGCAGTAAGGGAGGACAGGGGGCTAAACTGAACACTGAAGCTTTCTTT. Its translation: CASSKGGQGAKLNTEAFF.

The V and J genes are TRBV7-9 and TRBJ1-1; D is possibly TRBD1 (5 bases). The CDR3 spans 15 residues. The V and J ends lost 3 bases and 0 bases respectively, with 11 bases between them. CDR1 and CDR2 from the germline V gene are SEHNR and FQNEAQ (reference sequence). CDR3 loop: CASSLAQGLNTEAFF. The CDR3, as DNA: TGTGCCAGCAGCTTGGCCCAGGGCCTGAACACTGAAGCTTTCTTT.

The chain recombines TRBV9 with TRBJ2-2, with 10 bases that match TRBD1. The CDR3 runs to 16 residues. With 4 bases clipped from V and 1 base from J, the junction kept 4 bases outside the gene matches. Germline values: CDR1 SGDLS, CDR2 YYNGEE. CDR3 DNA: TGTGCCAGCAGCCAGGGACAGGGGCGGAACACCGGGGAGCTGTTTTTT. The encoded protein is CASSQGQGRNTGELFF.

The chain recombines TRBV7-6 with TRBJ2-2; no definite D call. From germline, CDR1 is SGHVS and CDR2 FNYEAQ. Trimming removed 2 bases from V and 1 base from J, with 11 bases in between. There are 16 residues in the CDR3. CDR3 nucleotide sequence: TGTGCCAGCAGCTTAACACCGAGAGGGAACACCGGGGAGCTGTTTTTT. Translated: CASSLTPRGNTGELFF.

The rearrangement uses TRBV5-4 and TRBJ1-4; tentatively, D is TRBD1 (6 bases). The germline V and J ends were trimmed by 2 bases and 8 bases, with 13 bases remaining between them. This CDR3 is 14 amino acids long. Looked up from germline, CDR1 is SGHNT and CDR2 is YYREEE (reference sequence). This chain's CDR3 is CASSLQGQGEKLFF. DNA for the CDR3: TGTGCCAGCAGCTTACAAGGGCAGGGGGAAAAACTGTTTTTT.

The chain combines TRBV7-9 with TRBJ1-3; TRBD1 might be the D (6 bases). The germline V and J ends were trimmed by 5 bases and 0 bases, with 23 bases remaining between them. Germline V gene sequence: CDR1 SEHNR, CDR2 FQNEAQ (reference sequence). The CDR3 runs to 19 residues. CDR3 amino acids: CASSTGQKINQYSGNTIYF. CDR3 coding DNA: TGTGCCAGCAGCACCGGACAGAAGATTAATCAATACTCTGGAAACACCATATATTTT.

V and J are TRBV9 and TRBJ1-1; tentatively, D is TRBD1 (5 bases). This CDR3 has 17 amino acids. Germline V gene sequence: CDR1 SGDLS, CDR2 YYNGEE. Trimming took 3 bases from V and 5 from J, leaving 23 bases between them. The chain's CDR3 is CASSANPGGTVATEAFF. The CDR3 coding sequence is TGTGCCAGCAGCGCCAACCCGGGGGGGACGGTGGCAACTGAAGCTTTCTTT.

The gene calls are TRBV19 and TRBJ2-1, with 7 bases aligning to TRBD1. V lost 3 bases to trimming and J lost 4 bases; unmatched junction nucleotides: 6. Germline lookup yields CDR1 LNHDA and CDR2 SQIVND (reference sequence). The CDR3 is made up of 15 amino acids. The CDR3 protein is CASSMTGTRYNEQFF. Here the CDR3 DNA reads TGTGCCAGTAGTATGACAGGGACAAGGTACAATGAGCAGTTCTTC.

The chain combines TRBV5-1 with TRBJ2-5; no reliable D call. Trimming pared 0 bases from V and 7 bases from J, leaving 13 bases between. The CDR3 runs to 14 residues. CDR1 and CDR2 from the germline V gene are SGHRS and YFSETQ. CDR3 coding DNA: TGCGCCAGCAGCTTGGCCGTGGCAGTTGCGACCCAGTACTTC. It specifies CASSLAVAVATQYF.

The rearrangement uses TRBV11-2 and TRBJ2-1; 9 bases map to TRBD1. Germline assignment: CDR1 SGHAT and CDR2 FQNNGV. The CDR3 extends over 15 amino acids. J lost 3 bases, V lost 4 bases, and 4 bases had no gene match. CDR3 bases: TGTGCCAGCAGCTCCGACAGGGGGAGCTACAATGAGCAGTTCTTC. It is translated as CASSSDRGSYNEQFF.

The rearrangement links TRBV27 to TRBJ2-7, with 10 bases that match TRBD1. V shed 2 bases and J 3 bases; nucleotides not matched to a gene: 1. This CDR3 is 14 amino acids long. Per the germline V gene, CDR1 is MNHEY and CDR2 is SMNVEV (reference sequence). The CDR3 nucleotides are TGTGCCAGCAGTTTAAGGACAGGGGGCTACGAGCAGTACTTC. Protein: CASSLRTGGYEQYF.

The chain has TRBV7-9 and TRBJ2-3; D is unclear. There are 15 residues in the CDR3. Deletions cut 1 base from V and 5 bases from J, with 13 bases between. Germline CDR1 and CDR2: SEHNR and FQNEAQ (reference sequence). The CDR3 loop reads CASSLGAQIVDTQYF. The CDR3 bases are TGTGCCAGCAGCTTAGGGGCCCAGATAGTAGATACGCAGTATTTT.

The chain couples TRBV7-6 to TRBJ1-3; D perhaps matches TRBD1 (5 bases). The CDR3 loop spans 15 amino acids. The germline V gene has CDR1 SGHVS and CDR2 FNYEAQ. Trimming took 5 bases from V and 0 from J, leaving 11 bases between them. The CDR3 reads CASSLSGDSGNTIYF. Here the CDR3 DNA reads TGTGCCAGCAGCCTTTCGGGGGACTCTGGAAACACCATATATTTT. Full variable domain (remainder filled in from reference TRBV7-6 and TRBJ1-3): GAGVSQSPRYKVTKRGQDVALRCDPISGHVSLYWYRQALGQGPEFLTYFNYEAQQDKSGLPNDRFSAERPEGSISTLTIQRTEQRDSAMYRCASSLSGDSGNTIYFGEGSWLTVV.

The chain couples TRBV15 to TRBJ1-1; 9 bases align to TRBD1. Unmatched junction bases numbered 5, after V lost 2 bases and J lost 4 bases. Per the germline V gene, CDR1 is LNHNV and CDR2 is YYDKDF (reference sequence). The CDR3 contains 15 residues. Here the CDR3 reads CATSRTGGRGTEAFF. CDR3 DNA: TGTGCCACCAGCAGAACAGGGGGCAGAGGCACTGAAGCTTTCTTT. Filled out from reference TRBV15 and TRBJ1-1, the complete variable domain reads DAMVIQNPRYQVTQFGKPVTLSCSQTLNHNVMYWYQQKSSQAPKLLFHYYDKDFNNEADTPDNFQSRRPNTSFCFLDIRSPGLGDTAMYLCATSRTGGRGTEAFFGQGTRLTVV.

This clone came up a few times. CDR3 amino acids: CASSPLGLASGETQYF. The CDR3 bases are TGTGCCAGCAGCCCCTTGGGACTAGCTTCGGGAGAGACCCAGTACTTC. The V and J genes are TRBV9 and TRBJ2-5; 9 bases match TRBD2. The CDR3 consists of 16 residues. Per germline, CDR1 SGDLS and CDR2 YYNGEE. The V segment lost 4 bases and the J segment 4 bases; nucleotides outside the gene matches: 11.

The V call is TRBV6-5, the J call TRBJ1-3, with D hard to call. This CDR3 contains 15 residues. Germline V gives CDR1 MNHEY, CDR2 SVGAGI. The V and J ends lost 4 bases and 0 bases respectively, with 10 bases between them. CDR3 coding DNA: TGTGCCAGCAGTTTAGGACTGTTCTCTGGAAACACCATATATTTT. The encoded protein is CASSLGLFSGNTIYF.

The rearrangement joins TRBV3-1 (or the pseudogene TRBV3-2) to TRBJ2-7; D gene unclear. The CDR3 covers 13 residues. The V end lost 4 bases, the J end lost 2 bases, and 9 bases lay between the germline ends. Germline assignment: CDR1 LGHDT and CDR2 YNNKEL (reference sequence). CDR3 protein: CASSPQATYEQYF. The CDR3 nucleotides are TGTGCCAGCAGCCCCCAGGCGACCTACGAGCAGTACTTC.

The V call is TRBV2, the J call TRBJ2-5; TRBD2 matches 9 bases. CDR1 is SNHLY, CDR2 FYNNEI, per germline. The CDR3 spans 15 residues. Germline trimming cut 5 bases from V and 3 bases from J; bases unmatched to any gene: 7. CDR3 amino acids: CASSKSGGPEETQYF. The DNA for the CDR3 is TGTGCCAGCAGTAAGAGCGGGGGGCCAGAAGAGACCCAGTACTTC.

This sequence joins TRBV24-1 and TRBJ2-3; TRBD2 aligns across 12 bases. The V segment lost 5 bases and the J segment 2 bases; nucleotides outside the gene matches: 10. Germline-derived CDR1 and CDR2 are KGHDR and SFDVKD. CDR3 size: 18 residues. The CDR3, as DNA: TGTGCCACCAGTGTCGTGACTAGCGGGAGACAACTCACAGATACGCAGTATTTT. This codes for CATSVVTSGRQLTDTQYF.

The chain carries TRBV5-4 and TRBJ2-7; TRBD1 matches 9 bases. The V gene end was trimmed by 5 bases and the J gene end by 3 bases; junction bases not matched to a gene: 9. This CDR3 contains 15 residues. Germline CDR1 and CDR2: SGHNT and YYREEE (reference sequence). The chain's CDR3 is CASRAGTGRNYEQYF. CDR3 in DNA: TGTGCCAGCAGGGCCGGGACAGGGCGAAACTACGAGCAGTACTTC.

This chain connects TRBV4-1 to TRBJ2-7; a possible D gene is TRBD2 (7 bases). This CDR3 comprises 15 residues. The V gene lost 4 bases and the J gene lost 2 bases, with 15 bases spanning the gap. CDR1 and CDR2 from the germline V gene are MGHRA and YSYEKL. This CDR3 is CASSPSGGPAYEQYF. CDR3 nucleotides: TGCGCCAGCAGCCCCTCCGGGGGGCCGGCCTACGAGCAGTACTTC.

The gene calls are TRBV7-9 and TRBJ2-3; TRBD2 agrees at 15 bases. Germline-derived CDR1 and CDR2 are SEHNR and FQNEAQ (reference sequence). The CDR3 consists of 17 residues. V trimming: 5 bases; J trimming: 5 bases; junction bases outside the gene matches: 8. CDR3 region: CASSPGLAGGAGDTQYF. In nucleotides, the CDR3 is TGTGCCAGCAGCCCCGGACTAGCGGGGGGGGCTGGAGATACGCAGTATTTT.

CDR3 protein: CASSLRQGALYHGNTEAFF. Here the CDR3 DNA reads TGTGCCAGCAGTTTACGTCAGGGGGCCTTGTATCATGGGAACACTGAAGCTTTCTTT. The V and J genes are TRBV27 and TRBJ1-1; 8 bases line up with TRBD1. The CDR3 extends over 19 amino acids. The germline gives CDR1 MNHEY, CDR2 SMNVEV (reference sequence). V shed 2 bases and J 1 base; nucleotides not matched to a gene: 15.